The T cell receptor beta chain under discussion was sequenced for a study of blood T cell repertoires in COVID-19. Study details: Samples taken during acute and convalescent COVID-19 were collected in the United States, Italy and Spain. PBMCs, B-cell-depleted T cells, or T cells were the source of the cDNA or gDNA that made up the material.

In the authors' methods: From reference gene primer amplification, estimates of nucleated cell counts were derived. Generated by immunoSEQ multiplex PCR, the TCRdb table keeps only in-frame clones and is missing some. That table furnishes V, J and clone size, whereas the DNA furnished D and trimming. The sample includes more than 200,000 clones, roughly nine tenths of them seen just once. Losses at the gene ends were 9 bases for V and 2 bases for J; bases not matched to a gene: 9. There are 15 residues in the CDR3. CDR1 and CDR2 (germline): SGHAT, FQNNGV. The sequence was collected from a man aged 40-55 years with acute or convalescent COVID-19. The chain uses TRBV11-2 and TRBJ2-3; 9 positions agree with TRBD2. The sequenced material came from peripheral blood. In nucleotides, the CDR3 is TGTGCCAGTCAGAACACGGGACTAGCCACAGATACGCAGTATTTT. Encoded protein: CASQNTGLATDTQYF.